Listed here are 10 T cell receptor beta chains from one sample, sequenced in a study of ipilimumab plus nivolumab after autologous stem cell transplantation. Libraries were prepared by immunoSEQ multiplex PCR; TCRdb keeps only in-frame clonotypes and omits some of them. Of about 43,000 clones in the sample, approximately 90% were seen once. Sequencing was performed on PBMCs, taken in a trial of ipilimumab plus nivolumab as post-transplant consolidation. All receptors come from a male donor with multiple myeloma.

CDR3 region: CASSMGMNTEAFF. The CDR3 region has the DNA TGCGCCAGCAGTATGGGTATGAACACTGAAGCTTTCTTT. The gene calls are TRBV5-1 and TRBJ1-1; the D is unclear. The germline CDR1 and CDR2 sequences are SGHRS and YFSETQ. Trimming left V 5 bases short and J 0 bases short, with 8 bases between. CDR3 length equals 13 residues.

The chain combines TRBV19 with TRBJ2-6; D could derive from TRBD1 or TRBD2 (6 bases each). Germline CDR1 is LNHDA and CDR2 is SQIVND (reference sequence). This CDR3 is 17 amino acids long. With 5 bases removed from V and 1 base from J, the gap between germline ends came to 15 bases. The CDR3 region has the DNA TGTGCCAGTAGTCCCCGAACAGGGACTTCTGGGGCCAACGTCCTGACTTTC. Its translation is CASSPRTGTSGANVLTF.

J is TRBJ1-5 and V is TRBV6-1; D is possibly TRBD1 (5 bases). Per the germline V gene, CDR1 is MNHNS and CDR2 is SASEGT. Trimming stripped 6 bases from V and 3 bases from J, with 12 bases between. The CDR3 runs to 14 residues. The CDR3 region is CASSLRQSNQPQHF. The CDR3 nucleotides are TGTGCCAGCAGCTTACGACAGTCCAATCAGCCCCAGCATTTT.

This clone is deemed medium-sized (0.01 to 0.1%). CDR3 bases: TGCGCCAGCAGCCAGACAGATAGCAATCAGCCCCAGCATTTT. Protein: CASSQTDSNQPQHF. The chain couples TRBV4-1 to TRBJ1-5; perhaps TRBD1 as D (5 bases). Germline V gene sequence: CDR1 MGHRA, CDR2 YSYEKL. The ends were cut back, 3 bases at V and 0 bases at J, with 6 bases in the middle. The CDR3 has 14 amino acids.

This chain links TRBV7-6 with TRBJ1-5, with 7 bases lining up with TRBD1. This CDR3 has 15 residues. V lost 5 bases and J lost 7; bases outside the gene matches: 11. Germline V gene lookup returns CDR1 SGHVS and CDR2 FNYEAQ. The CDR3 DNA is TGTGCCAGCAGCCCCGCAGGGGGGTATGGCCAGCCCCAGCATTTT. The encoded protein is CASSPAGGYGQPQHF.

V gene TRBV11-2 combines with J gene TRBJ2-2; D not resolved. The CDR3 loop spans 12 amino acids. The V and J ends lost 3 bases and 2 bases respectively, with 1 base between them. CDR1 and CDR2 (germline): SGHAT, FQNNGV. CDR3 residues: CASSFNTGELFF. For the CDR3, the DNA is TGTGCCAGCAGCTTTAACACCGGGGAGCTGTTTTTT.

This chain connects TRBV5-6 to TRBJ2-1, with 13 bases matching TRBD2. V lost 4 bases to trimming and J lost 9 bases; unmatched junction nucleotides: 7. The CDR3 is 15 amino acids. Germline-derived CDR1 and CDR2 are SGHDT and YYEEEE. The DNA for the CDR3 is TGTGCCAGCAGCATCCGAGGGACTAGCGGGGTTGAGCAGTTCTTC. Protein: CASSIRGTSGVEQFF.

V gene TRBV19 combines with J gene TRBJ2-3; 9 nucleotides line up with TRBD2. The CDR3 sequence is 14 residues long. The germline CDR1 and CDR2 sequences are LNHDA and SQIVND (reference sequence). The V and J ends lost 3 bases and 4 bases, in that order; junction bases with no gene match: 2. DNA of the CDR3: TGTGCCAGTAGTATCGGCGGGAGGGCAGATACGCAGTATTTT. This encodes CASSIGGRADTQYF.

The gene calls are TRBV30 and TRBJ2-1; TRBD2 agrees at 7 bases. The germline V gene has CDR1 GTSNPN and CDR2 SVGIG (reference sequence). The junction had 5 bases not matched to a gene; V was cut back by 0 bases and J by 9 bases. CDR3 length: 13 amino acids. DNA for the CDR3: TGTGCCTGGAGTGTACTGGGGGAGGGTGAGCAGTTCTTC. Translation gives CAWSVLGEGEQFF.

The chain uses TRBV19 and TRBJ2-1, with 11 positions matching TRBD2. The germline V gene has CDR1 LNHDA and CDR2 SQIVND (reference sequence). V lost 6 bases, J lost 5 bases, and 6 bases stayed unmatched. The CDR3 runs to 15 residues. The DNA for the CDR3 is TGTGCCAGTAGCTCCGGGACTAGCGGTGACAATGAGCAGTTCTTC. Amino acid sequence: CASSSGTSGDNEQFF.